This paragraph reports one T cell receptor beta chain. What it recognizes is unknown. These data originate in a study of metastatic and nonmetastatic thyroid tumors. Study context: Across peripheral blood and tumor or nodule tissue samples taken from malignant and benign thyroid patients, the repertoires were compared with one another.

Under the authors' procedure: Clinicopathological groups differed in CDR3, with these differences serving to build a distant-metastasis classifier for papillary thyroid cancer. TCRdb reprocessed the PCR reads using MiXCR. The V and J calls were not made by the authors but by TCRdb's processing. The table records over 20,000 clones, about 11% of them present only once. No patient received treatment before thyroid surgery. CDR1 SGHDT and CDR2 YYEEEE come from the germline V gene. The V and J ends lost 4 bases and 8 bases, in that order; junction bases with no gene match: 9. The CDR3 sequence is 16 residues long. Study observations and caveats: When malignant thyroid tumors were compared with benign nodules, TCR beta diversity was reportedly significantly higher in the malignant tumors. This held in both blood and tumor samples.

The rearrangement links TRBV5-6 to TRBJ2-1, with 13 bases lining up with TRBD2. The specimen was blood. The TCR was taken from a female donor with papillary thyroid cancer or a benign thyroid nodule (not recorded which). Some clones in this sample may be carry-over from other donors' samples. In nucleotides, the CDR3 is TGTGCCAGCAGCCCGGAACTAGCGGGAGGGGTATATGAGCAGTTCTTC. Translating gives CASSPELAGGVYEQFF.